The sequence of this T cell receptor (beta chain) was determined in a study of CD8 T cells in Susac syndrome. RNA was extracted with the RNeasy kit, and a quantity of about 0.5 to 1 ug was reverse transcribed using random hexamers. TCRdb ran MiXCR on the immunoSEQ multiplex PCR reads and lists one entry per CDR3 protein. The sample holds some 220,000 distinct CDR3 sequences, 95% seen once. From blood CD8+ and CD4+ T cells, TCR beta sequences were generated. Germline CDR1 and CDR2: MNHEY and SMNVEV (reference sequence). CDR3 size: 14 residues. The ends were cut back, 6 bases at V and 6 bases at J, with 18 bases in the middle.

The clonotype comes from a human donor with multiple sclerosis. V usage is TRBV27 and J usage is TRBJ2-7; D call uncertain. The specimen sequenced was CD4+ T cells from PBMCs. The CDR3 spells CASRLLMGLGEQYF. The DNA of the CDR3 is TGTGCCAGCAGACTCCTAATGGGCCTGGGCGAGCAGTACTTC.